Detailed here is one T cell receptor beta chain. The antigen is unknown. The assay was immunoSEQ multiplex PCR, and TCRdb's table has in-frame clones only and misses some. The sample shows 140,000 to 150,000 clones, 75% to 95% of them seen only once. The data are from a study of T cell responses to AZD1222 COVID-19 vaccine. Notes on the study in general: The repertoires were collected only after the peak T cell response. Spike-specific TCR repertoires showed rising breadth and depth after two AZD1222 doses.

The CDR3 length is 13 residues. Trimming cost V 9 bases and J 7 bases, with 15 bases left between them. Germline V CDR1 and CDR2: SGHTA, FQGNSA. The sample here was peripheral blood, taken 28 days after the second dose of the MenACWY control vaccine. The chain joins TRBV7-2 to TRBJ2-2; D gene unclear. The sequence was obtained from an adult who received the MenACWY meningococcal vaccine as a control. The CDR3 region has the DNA TGTGCCAGTCCAGTGGACGTAGGCGGGGAGCTGTTTTTT. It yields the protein CASPVDVGGELFF. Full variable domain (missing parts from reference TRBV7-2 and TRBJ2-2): GAGVSQSPSNKVTEKGKDVELRCDPISGHTALYWYRQSLGQGLEFLIYFQGNSAPDKSGLPSDRFSAERTGGSVSTLTIQRTQQEDSAVYLCASPVDVGGELFFGEGSRLTVL.